This T cell receptor beta chain is drawn from a study of OX40 agonist ivuxolimab in advanced cancers. On the study more broadly: Of the participants, 35% to 50% had some prior anti-PD-1, anti-PD-L1 or anti-CTLA-4 therapy, which was allowed. General observations from the study: Clonal expansion from baseline to week 6 occurred in both CD4+ and CD8+ T cells.

Assay: immunoSEQ multiplex PCR; the TCRdb copy retains only in-frame clones and omits some. The sample consists of over 55,000 clones, around 94% of them appearing once. Concerning this clone: No antigen is known for it.

Here the sequenced sample was CD4+ or CD8+ T cells sorted from blood, taken in a trial of the OX40 agonist ivuxolimab. The sequence was obtained from an adult with an advanced solid tumor such as melanoma, head and neck, liver or kidney cancer.

CDR3 amino acids: CASSSGRRGPYEQYF. CDR3 DNA: TGTGCCAGCAGTTCCGGTCGACGGGGCCCTTACGAGCAGTACTTC. V gene TRBV6-5 combines with J gene TRBJ2-7, with D perhaps given as TRBD1 or TRBD2 (5 bases each). Germline V lookup: CDR1 MNHEY, CDR2 SVGAGI. V was pared by 4 bases and J by 4 bases, with 17 bases between. This CDR3 has 15 amino acids.